These 7 T cell receptor beta chains were sequenced from one sample in a study of blood T cell repertoires in COVID-19. Clones were sequenced by immunoSEQ multiplex PCR, and TCRdb holds only the in-frame ones, with some missing. In the table there are around 150,000 clones, 82% of which are singletons. Sample: peripheral blood. The receptors come from a woman aged 35 to 49 with COVID-19, enrolled during active disease.

The chain recombines TRBV7-2 with TRBJ2-1, with TRBD2 matching over 9 bases. V was pared by 5 bases and J by 7 bases, with 12 bases of the junction left unmatched. Looked up from germline, CDR1 is SGHTA and CDR2 is FQGNSA. The CDR3 spans 16 residues. CDR3 in DNA: TGTGCCAGCAGCCCCCGTGGTGGTAGCGGGAGTAATGAGCAGTTCTTC. This translates into CASSPRGGSGSNEQFF.

This clone occurred a few times. The chain has TRBV6-6 and TRBJ1-3; D might be TRBD1 (6 bases). Germline values: CDR1 MNHNY, CDR2 SVGAGI (reference sequence). The CDR3 length is 18 residues. The V end was cut by 5 bases, the J end by 0 bases, with 20 bases between. DNA of the CDR3: TGTGCCAGCAGTCCGCTCTCCGGGACACAGAACTCTGGAAACACCATATATTTT. It is translated as CASSPLSGTQNSGNTIYF.

CDR3: CASSEAQGGNSPLHF. CDR3 in DNA: TGTGCCAGCAGTGAAGCGCAGGGGGGCAATTCACCCCTCCACTTT. V and J are TRBV2 and TRBJ1-6; 7 positions agree with TRBD1. Germline V gives CDR1 SNHLY, CDR2 FYNNEI. The CDR3 consists of 15 residues. V lost 0 bases, J lost 7 bases, and 3 bases stayed unmatched.

V usage is TRBV3-1 (or the pseudogene TRBV3-2) and J usage is TRBJ1-2; weak D call: TRBD1 (5 bases). This CDR3 spans 15 amino acids. Germline V gives CDR1 LGHDT, CDR2 YNNKEL (reference sequence). V lost 1 base, J lost 6 bases, and 15 bases lay in between. The CDR3 loop is CASSQVSGTVNGYTF. The CDR3 DNA sequence: TGTGCCAGCAGCCAAGTATCCGGGACTGTAAATGGCTACACCTTC.

The chain recombines TRBV7-8 with TRBJ2-1; a weak D match, TRBD1 (6 bases). The germline V gene has CDR1 SGHVS and CDR2 FQNEAQ. V gave up 2 bases and J gave up 3 bases, with 17 bases separating them. The CDR3 covers 17 residues. CDR3 amino acids: CASSLWGPGAFYNEQFF. The CDR3 DNA follows: TGTGCCAGCAGCTTATGGGGGCCAGGGGCTTTCTACAATGAGCAGTTCTTC.

The chain carries TRBV15 and TRBJ2-3, with a weak D call TRBD2 (5 bases). This CDR3 has 14 residues. The germline gives CDR1 LNHNV, CDR2 YYDKDF (reference sequence). Trimming stripped 6 bases from V and 2 bases from J, with 12 bases between. The CDR3, as DNA: TGTGCCACCAGAGAGGGCTTCTCCACAGATACGCAGTATTTT. Its protein product is CATREGFSTDTQYF.

Only one count was recorded for this clone. The V and J genes are TRBV5-1 and TRBJ1-4; no definite D call. Germline V lookup: CDR1 SGHRS, CDR2 YFSETQ. V was pared by 2 bases and J by 2 bases, with 7 bases between. This CDR3 comprises 14 residues. The CDR3 region has the DNA TGCGCCAGCAGCTTAGCTTCGACTAATGAAAAACTGTTTTTT. This encodes CASSLASTNEKLFF.